Shown below are 16 T cell receptor beta chains from a single sample sequenced in a study of T-cell reconstitution after alpha-beta-depleted transplantation in children. This sample's TCRbeta library carried unique molecular identifier barcodes. Each CDR3 protein gets one entry after TCRdb re-called the PCR reads with MiXCR. Of 150,000 to 200,000 distinct CDR3 sequences listed, 5% to 7.5% are singletons. This material consisted of PBMCs, taken before TCRalphabeta/CD19-depleted stem cell transplant. The receptors originated from a girl under three years old with combined immunodeficiency, due to receive a stem cell transplant.

This clonotype was counted a few times. The gene calls are TRBV11-3 and TRBJ1-6; the D gene is possibly TRBD1 (6 bases). The CDR3 has 17 residues. Trimming removed 4 bases from V and 4 bases from J, with 17 bases in between. The V gene's germline CDR1 is SGHNT and CDR2 YENEEA. CDR3 in amino acids: CASSSPGTPGYNSPLHF. The DNA of the CDR3 is TGTGCCAGCAGCTCTCCCGGGACACCTGGGTATAATTCACCCCTCCACTTT.

This clonotype was picked up a small number of times. The chain has TRBV4-2 and TRBJ1-6; weak D call: TRBD1 (5 bases). CDR1 LGHNA and CDR2 YNFKEQ come from the germline V gene. This CDR3 spans 16 amino acids. V gave up 1 base and J gave up 7 bases, with 14 bases separating them. CDR3: CASSQAPSDINSPLHF. The CDR3 DNA follows: TGTGCCAGCAGCCAAGCTCCCTCGGACATAAATTCACCCCTCCACTTT.

This clonotype was seen at least ten times. The chain uses TRBV5-1 and TRBJ2-7; tentatively, D is TRBD2 (5 bases). The germline gives CDR1 SGHRS, CDR2 YFSETQ. With 0 bases removed from V and 0 bases from J, the gap between germline ends came to 10 bases. CDR3 length: 15 residues. This CDR3 is CASSLVQGSSYEQYF. CDR3 coding DNA: TGCGCCAGCAGCTTGGTTCAAGGGAGCTCCTACGAGCAGTACTTC.

In this sample, this clonotype turned up many times. The chain couples TRBV4-1 to TRBJ2-7, with no clear D. The germline V gene encodes CDR1 MGHRA and CDR2 YSYEKL. The V end lost 2 bases, the J end lost 1 base, and 21 bases lay between the germline ends. The CDR3 is made up of 18 amino acids. The CDR3 DNA is TGCGCCAGCAGCCAAAGCCTCGGCGTGACGGCGAGGTCCTACGAGCAGTACTTC. As protein: CASSQSLGVTARSYEQYF.

This clonotype was counted many times. The chain has TRBV4-1 and TRBJ1-5, with D uncertain. With 1 base removed from V and 11 bases from J, the gap between germline ends came to 12 bases. This CDR3 has 13 amino acids. Germline CDR1 MGHRA, CDR2 YSYEKL. CDR3 region: CASSQAPSEAQHF. The DNA for the CDR3 is TGCGCCAGCAGCCAAGCTCCCAGCGAGGCCCAGCATTTT.

This clonotype occurred many times. The chain joins TRBV20-1 to TRBJ2-3, with D possibly matching TRBD1 (5 bases). CDR1 DFQATT and CDR2 SNEGSKA come from the germline V gene (reference sequence). The V end lost 5 bases, the J end lost 2 bases, and 17 bases lay between the germline ends. The CDR3 extends over 15 amino acids. CDR3 residues: CSAGMGLPPTDTQYF. CDR3 DNA sequence: TGCAGTGCTGGCATGGGGCTCCCGCCCACAGATACGCAGTATTTT.

This clonotype was seen ten or more times. The CDR3 region is CSARTSGVQETQYF. The CDR3 DNA reads as TGCAGTGCTAGGACTAGCGGGGTCCAAGAGACCCAGTACTTC. This chain uses TRBV20-1 with TRBJ2-5, with TRBD2 matching 11 bases. The CDR3 contains 14 residues. The germline CDR1 and CDR2 sequences are DFQATT and SNEGSKA (reference sequence). Germline trimming cut 3 bases from V and 1 base from J; bases unmatched to any gene: 1.

This clonotype was seen repeatedly, ten times or more. The chain uses TRBV12-3 or TRBV12-4 and TRBJ2-5; D remains ambiguous. This CDR3 spans 14 amino acids. Trimming left V 2 bases short and J 1 base short, with 8 bases between. CDR3 sequence: CASSLYGLQETQYF. In DNA form, the CDR3 reads TGTGCCAGCAGTTTATATGGCCTCCAAGAGACCCAGTACTTC.

The CDR3, as DNA: TGCAGTCTTGGGCACCGGGACCGGGAACATGGCTACACCTTC. It yields the protein CSLGHRDREHGYTF. The V call is TRBV20-1, the J call TRBJ1-2, with D maybe TRBD1 (5 bases). There are 14 residues in the CDR3. V lost 8 bases, J lost 6 bases, and 22 bases lay in between. In germline, CDR1 is DFQATT, CDR2 SNEGSKA (reference sequence).

V gene TRBV7-8 combines with J gene TRBJ2-1; D gene uncertain. The CDR3 spans 14 residues. V was trimmed by 1 base and J by 5 bases, leaving 9 bases between them. Germline CDR1 SGHVS, CDR2 FQNEAQ. In DNA form, the CDR3 reads TGTGCCAGCAGCTTAGGGGGAATCAACAATGAGCAGTTCTTC. Translating it yields CASSLGGINNEQFF.

This clonotype was recorded many times. The gene calls are TRBV27 and TRBJ2-1, with 14 bases matching TRBD2. V shed 4 bases and J 6 bases; nucleotides not matched to a gene: 2. The CDR3 sequence is 15 residues long. Per the germline V gene, CDR1 is MNHEY and CDR2 is SMNVEV (reference sequence). The CDR3 here is CASSSGTSGSNEQFF. The DNA of the CDR3 is TGTGCCAGCAGTTCCGGGACTAGCGGGAGCAATGAGCAGTTCTTC.

In its sample, this clonotype was seen many times. This sequence joins TRBV12-3 or TRBV12-4 and TRBJ2-1, with 7 nucleotides matching TRBD2. This CDR3 comprises 16 residues. Trimming cost V 6 bases and J 1 base; bases outside gene matches: 9. In DNA form, the CDR3 reads TGTGCCAGCAGATTTAGCGGGTCAATTTCCTACAATGAGCAGTTCTTC. Its translation is CASRFSGSISYNEQFF.

There are many counts of this clonotype. The chain links TRBV19 to TRBJ2-1, with D possibly being TRBD1 or TRBD2 (5 bases each). The CDR3 runs 16 residues. Trimming shortened V by 3 bases and J by 4 bases, and 16 bases separated the two germline ends. From germline, CDR1 is LNHDA and CDR2 SQIVND (reference sequence). The CDR3 reads CASSIYGDRPYNEQFF. The DNA for the CDR3 is TGTGCCAGTAGTATCTATGGGGACCGACCATACAATGAGCAGTTCTTC.

This clonotype showed up many times. This chain uses TRBV29-1 with TRBJ1-1; D is unresolved. Germline CDR1 SQVTM, CDR2 ANQGSEA. The CDR3 sequence is 11 residues long. Trimming pared 3 bases from V and 1 base from J, leaving 3 bases between. CDR3 DNA sequence: TGCAGCGTTGAGAGGAACACTGAAGCTTTCTTT. As protein: CSVERNTEAFF.

This clonotype was recorded a few times. The chain recombines TRBV7-6 with TRBJ2-7; 8 nucleotides line up with TRBD1. The CDR3 has 15 amino acids. J was trimmed by 0 bases and V by 8 bases; bases with no gene match: 9. Germline CDR1 reads SGHVS; CDR2 reads FNYEAQ. CDR3 DNA sequence: TGTGCCAGCGCATCTGACGACAGGGGCTCCTACGAGCAGTACTTC. Residues: CASASDDRGSYEQYF.

This clonotype was seen ten or more times. The V call is TRBV4-2, the J call TRBJ2-5, with D maybe TRBD1 (6 bases). Trimming took off 4 bases at V and 5 bases at J, with 14 bases between the two ends. The germline gives CDR1 LGHNA, CDR2 YNFKEQ. The CDR3 totals 14 residues. The CDR3 protein is CASSLGGNEETQYF. DNA for the CDR3: TGTGCCAGCAGCCTTGGGGGCAACGAGGAGACCCAGTACTTC.